The rows below give T cell receptor beta chains drawn from one sample of a study of blood T cell repertoires in COVID-19. Assay: immunoSEQ multiplex PCR; the TCRdb copy retains only in-frame clones and omits some. The sample holds 50,000 to 60,000 clones, roughly 89% seen once. Specimen: peripheral blood. These receptor sequences come from a human donor in a cohort sampled during active COVID-19. CDR3s include the opening cysteine and the closing phenylalanine or tryptophan. A D gene is named only where the DNA matches it firmly. Not all rows give a size; the values are once, few, many and, for expanded clones, a class.

V gene	D gene	J gene	CDR3 length	clone size	CDR3 protein	CDR3 DNA
TRBV6-1	.	TRBJ2-7	14	once	CASSEARSAYEQYF	TGTGCCAGCAGTGAAGCGCGGTCCGCCTACGAGCAGTACTTC
TRBV27	.	TRBJ1-6	15	.	CASSPQSPRVSPLHF	TGTGCCAGCAGTCCCCAAAGTCCCAGGGTTTCACCCCTCCACTTT
TRBV28	.	TRBJ1-5	14	.	CASIVGGGNQPQHF	TGTGCCAGCATCGTTGGGGGGGGCAATCAGCCCCAGCATTTT
TRBV19	TRBD1	TRBJ2-1	15	.	CASRNPGTGFNEQFF	TGTGCCAGTAGGAATCCCGGGACAGGGTTCAATGAGCAGTTCTTC
TRBV5-8	TRBD2	TRBJ2-5	14	.	CASRGRGDQETQYF	TGTGCCAGCCGGGGACGGGGGGACCAAGAGACCCAGTACTTC
TRBV29-1	.	TRBJ1-2	14	.	CSVEVGGGDYGYTF	TGCAGCGTTGAAGTGGGCGGGGGCGACTATGGCTACACCTTC
TRBV5-4	TRBD2	TRBJ2-1	17	.	CASSLWGLAGVTNEQFF	TGTGCCAGCAGCTTGTGGGGACTAGCGGGAGTTACGAATGAGCAGTTCTTC
TRBV2	.	TRBJ1-2	13	once	CASTTDYNYGYTF	TGTGCCAGCACTACGGACTATAACTATGGCTACACCTTC
TRBV4-1	.	TRBJ2-5	14	.	CASSQPRTERAQYF	TGCGCCAGCAGCCAACCCCGGACAGAACGGGCCCAGTACTTC
TRBV7-3	TRBD1	TRBJ2-6	19	.	CASSFSSTGGTSGANVLTF	TGTGCCAGCAGCTTTAGTTCGACAGGGGGAACCTCTGGGGCCAACGTCCTGACTTTC
TRBV7-3	.	TRBJ1-6	14	.	CASSPDSYNSPLHF	TGTGCCAGCAGCCCGGACAGCTATAATTCACCCCTCCACTTT
TRBV5-6	.	TRBJ2-2	16	.	CASSLFAGTNTGELFF	TGTGCCAGCAGCTTGTTTGCAGGGACGAACACCGGGGAGCTGTTTTTT
TRBV4-1	.	TRBJ2-7	14	.	CASSQGQGWNEQYF	TGCGCCAGCAGCCAAGGTCAGGGTTGGAACGAGCAGTACTTC
TRBV11-3	TRBD2	TRBJ2-1	16	once	CASSPEASGRGNEQFF	TGTGCCAGCAGCCCAGAGGCTAGCGGGAGGGGCAATGAGCAGTTCTTC
TRBV7-8	.	TRBJ2-3	14	.	CASSLAKGADTQYF	TGTGCCAGCAGCTTAGCGAAAGGGGCAGATACGCAGTATTTT
TRBV2	.	TRBJ2-4	16	few	CASSDASGGDKNIQYF	TGTGCCAGCAGTGATGCAAGCGGAGGCGACAAAAACATTCAGTACTTC
TRBV19	.	TRBJ2-3	15	.	CASSNVRGFTDTQYF	TGTGCCAGTAGCAACGTCAGGGGCTTCACAGATACGCAGTATTTT
TRBV15	TRBD1	TRBJ1-2	14	.	CATSPGTGSRGYTF	TGTGCCACCAGCCCCGGGACAGGGTCTCGTGGCTACACCTTC
TRBV5-4	TRBD1	TRBJ2-2	15	few	CASSKGQGVTGELFF	TGTGCCAGCAGCAAGGGACAGGGGGTAACCGGGGAGCTGTTTTTT
TRBV27	.	TRBJ1-2	13	.	CASSFKELYGYTF	TGTGCCAGCAGTTTCAAGGAGCTCTATGGCTACACCTTC
TRBV5-1	TRBD1	TRBJ1-3	17	.	CASSISGQGALGNTIYF	TGCGCCAGCAGCATTTCGGGACAGGGGGCACTCGGAAACACCATATATTTT
TRBV19	.	TRBJ1-5	15	.	CASSVALGINQPQHF	TGTGCCAGTAGTGTGGCCCTCGGGATCAATCAGCCCCAGCATTTT
TRBV19	TRBD1	TRBJ2-4	15	.	CASTAGQGLTNIQYF	TGTGCCAGTACCGCGGGACAGGGGCTTACCAACATTCAGTACTTC
TRBV11-2	.	TRBJ2-5	13	once	CASSLQGLKTQYF	TGTGCCAGCAGCTTACAGGGACTCAAGACCCAGTACTTC
TRBV4-3	.	TRBJ1-1	19	.	CASSQEVGLGGGWNTEAFF	TGCGCCAGCAGCCAAGAGGTGGGACTTGGGGGGGGCTGGAACACTGAAGCTTTCTTT
TRBV28	.	TRBJ2-1	16	.	CASSKAPDLPYNEQFF	TGTGCCAGCAGTAAGGCCCCCGACTTACCATACAATGAGCAGTTCTTC
TRBV7-8	TRBD2	TRBJ2-1	16	.	CASSIGTSGTVGEQFF	TGTGCCAGCAGCATAGGGACTAGCGGGACAGTTGGTGAGCAGTTCTTC
TRBV6-5	.	TRBJ1-2	12	.	CASSYVSYGYTF	TGTGCCAGCAGTTACGTATCCTATGGCTACACCTTC
TRBV7-2	.	TRBJ1-6	13	.	CASSLVINSPLHF	TGTGCCAGCAGCTTAGTAATTAATTCACCCCTCCACTTT
TRBV7-3	.	TRBJ2-7	12	once	CASSPYGGEQYF	TGTGCCAGCAGCCCTTACGGGGGCGAGCAGTACTTC
TRBV5-1	TRBD1	TRBJ1-1	14	.	CASRPGTGDTEAFF	TGCGCCAGCAGACCGGGGACAGGAGACACTGAAGCTTTCTTT
TRBV6-2/TRBV6-3	TRBD2	TRBJ2-1	15	.	CASSSIGRANNEQFF	TGTGCCAGCAGTTCGATCGGGAGGGCCAACAATGAGCAGTTCTTC
TRBV4-3	TRBD2	TRBJ2-3	18	.	CASSQAAGAGGYTDTQYF	TGCGCCAGCAGCCAAGCGGCCGGGGCGGGAGGGTACACAGATACGCAGTATTTT
TRBV28	TRBD2	TRBJ2-3	16	.	CASSLMSGGDTDTQYF	TGTGCCAGCAGTTTAATGAGCGGGGGGGACACAGATACGCAGTATTTT
TRBV4-1	TRBD1	TRBJ2-1	16	.	CASSQSPGQGYNEQFF	TGCGCCAGCAGCCAGAGCCCGGGACAGGGCTACAATGAGCAGTTCTTC
TRBV9	TRBD1	TRBJ1-1	16	.	CASSVGQGALNTEAFF	TGTGCCAGCAGCGTAGGCCAGGGGGCATTGAACACTGAAGCTTTCTTT
TRBV21-1	.	TRBJ2-3	15	.	CATPCPTGSTDTQYF	TGTGCCACCCCCTGCCCGACAGGGAGCACAGATACGCAGTATTTT
TRBV12-5	TRBD1	TRBJ2-2	16	.	CASGLGAGGFTGELFF	TGTGCTAGTGGTTTGGGGGCAGGGGGATTCACCGGGGAGCTGTTTTTT
TRBV10-2	TRBD2	TRBJ2-1	14	once	CASRLAGGHNEQFF	TGCGCCAGCAGACTAGCGGGGGGTCACAATGAGCAGTTCTTC
TRBV11-3	.	TRBJ1-2	16	many	CASSPSPGGDNYGYTF	TGTGCCAGCAGCCCGTCCCCGGGGGGCGATAACTATGGCTACACCTTC
TRBV5-1	.	TRBJ2-1	17	.	CASSFLETGTSYNEQFF	TGCGCCAGCAGCTTCTTAGAGACGGGAACTTCCTACAATGAGCAGTTCTTC
TRBV28	TRBD1	TRBJ1-4	12	.	CASSLDRRSLFF	TGTGCCAGCAGCTTGGACAGGAGGTCACTGTTTTTT
TRBV5-1	TRBD1	TRBJ2-2	17	.	CASSLTGTGGYTGELFF	TGCGCCAGCAGCCTGACCGGGACAGGGGGCTACACCGGGGAGCTGTTTTTT
TRBV18	.	TRBJ2-7	13	.	CASSPPTPYEQYF	TGTGCCAGCTCACCACCGACTCCCTACGAGCAGTACTTC
TRBV7-8	.	TRBJ1-6	15	.	CASSLAVGEGSPLHF	TGTGCCAGCAGCTTAGCTGTCGGGGAGGGTTCACCCCTCCACTTT
TRBV10-3	TRBD1	TRBJ1-2	15	.	CAIRPGQDSVYGYTF	TGTGCCATCAGACCCGGACAGGACTCCGTTTATGGCTACACCTTC
TRBV11-3	TRBD2	TRBJ2-1	13	.	CASSGLAGNEQFF	TGTGCCAGCAGCGGACTAGCGGGAAATGAGCAGTTCTTC
TRBV6-5	.	TRBJ2-3	14	.	CASSGQYATDTQYF	TGTGCCAGCAGCGGACAGTACGCCACAGATACGCAGTATTTT
TRBV5-4	TRBD1	TRBJ2-7	15	.	CASSPGQGLSYEQYF	TGTGCCAGCAGCCCGGGACAGGGGTTGTCCTACGAGCAGTACTTC
TRBV27	TRBD2	TRBJ2-1	15	.	CASRGLAGGDNEQFF	TGTGCCAGCAGGGGACTAGCGGGGGGCGACAATGAGCAGTTCTTC
TRBV19	TRBD1	TRBJ2-3	16	.	CASSINPGTGADTQYF	TGTGCCAGTAGTATTAACCCCGGGACAGGAGCAGATACGCAGTATTTT